The TCR beta chain under discussion was sequenced for a study of spatial heterogeneity in lung cancer. Looking at the study overall: TCR transcript abundance in tumor regions was strongly correlated with the T cell module score obtained from matched bulk RNA-seq. Whole-study results and caveats: Counts of ubiquitous and regional expanded TCRs tracked ubiquitous and regional nonsynonymous mutations, respectively. In tumors, expanded intratumoral alpha and beta TCR counts tracked mutation counts.

Within the sample, this clonotype is medium-sized. The antigen remains unidentified. The CDR3 has 16 residues. Germline V gene lookup returns CDR1 SGHVS and CDR2 FNYEAQ. Trimming took off 5 bases at V and 3 bases at J, with 17 bases between the two ends. Described time point: sample taken at primary tumor resection. No cell sorting; template was whole RNA from tumor, lung tissue or PBMC. TCRdb reanalysed the 5' RACE reads using MiXCR and keeps one entry per CDR3 protein. Seen here are 5,000 to 6,000 distinct CDR3 sequences, under 30% observed once, and the top ten hold approximately 20%. Source: lung tumor tissue, taken at surgery. The rearrangement links TRBV7-6 to TRBJ1-3; D perhaps matches TRBD1 (6 bases). The sequence derives from a male donor with early-stage non-small cell lung cancer. CDR3 in DNA: TGTGCCAGCAGCAACCCGACAGGACGGGGTGGAAACACCATATATTTT. This codes for CASSNPTGRGGNTIYF.